This T cell receptor (beta chain) was obtained from a study of graft-versus-host responses after intestinal transplantation. Using immunoSEQ multiplex PCR, the repertoire was profiled, and TCRdb retains in-frame clones only, with some absent. This sample has under 150,000 clones, with 95% found just once. V lost 0 bases, J lost 2 bases, and 11 bases lay in between. CDR1 MNHEY and CDR2 SMNVEV come from the germline V gene (reference sequence). CDR3 length equals 15 residues. A remark on this clone: Its target is unknown.

The source of this sequence is a human donor who received an intestinal transplant. The genes are TRBV27 and TRBJ2-7; D remains unclear. This sample comprised unstimulated CD8+ T cells sorted from spleen or lymph node cells, obtained before intestinal transplant. CDR3 amino acids: CASSLSETGPYEQYF. CDR3 sequence (DNA): TGTGCCAGCAGTTTATCTGAGACTGGCCCCTACGAGCAGTACTTC.